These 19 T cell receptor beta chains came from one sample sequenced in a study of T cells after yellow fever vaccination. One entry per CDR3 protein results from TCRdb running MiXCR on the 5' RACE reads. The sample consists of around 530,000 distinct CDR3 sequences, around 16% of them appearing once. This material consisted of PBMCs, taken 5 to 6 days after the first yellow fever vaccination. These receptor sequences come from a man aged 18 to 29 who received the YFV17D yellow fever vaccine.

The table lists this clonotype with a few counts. The DNA for the CDR3 is TGTGCCAGCAGCACCCCACCTCGGAAGGGGAACACCATATATTTT. As protein: CASSTPPRKGNTIYF. The chain uses TRBV6-2 or TRBV6-3 and TRBJ1-3, with a tentative D call TRBD1 (5 bases). CDR3 size: 15 residues. With 6 bases removed from V and 7 bases from J, the gap between germline ends came to 19 bases. Germline loops: CDR1 MNHEY, CDR2 SVGEGT.

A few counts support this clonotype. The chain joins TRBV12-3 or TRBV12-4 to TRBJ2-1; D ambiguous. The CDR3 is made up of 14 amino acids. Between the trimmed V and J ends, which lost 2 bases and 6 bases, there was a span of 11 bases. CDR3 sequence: CASSLTPKGNEQFF. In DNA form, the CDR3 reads TGTGCCAGCAGTTTAACCCCCAAGGGCAATGAGCAGTTCTTC.

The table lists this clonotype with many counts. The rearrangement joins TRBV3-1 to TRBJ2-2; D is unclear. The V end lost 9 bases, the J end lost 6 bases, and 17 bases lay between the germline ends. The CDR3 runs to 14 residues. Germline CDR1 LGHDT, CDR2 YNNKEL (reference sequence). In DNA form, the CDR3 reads TGTGCCAGTACCCTAACATCAAGCGCCGGGGAGCTGTTTTTT. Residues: CASTLTSSAGELFF.

Written as DNA, the CDR3 is TGTGCCATCAGTGGCAGGAGGGACACCATATATTTT. Translation gives CAISGRRDTIYF. The chain links TRBV10-3 to TRBJ1-3; D uncertain. The length of the CDR3 is 12 residues. With 4 bases removed from V and 8 bases from J, the gap between germline ends came to 9 bases. CDR1 ENHRY and CDR2 SYGVKD come from the germline V gene.

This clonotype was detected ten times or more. CDR3 bases: TGTGCCAGCAGCCCGGGTTTGGGGCGTGAGGGCACAGATACGCAGTATTTT. Translating it yields CASSPGLGREGTDTQYF. This rearrangement joins TRBV7-2 to TRBJ2-3; perhaps TRBD1 as D (5 bases). This CDR3 has 17 residues. Trimming removed 5 bases at V and 1 base at J, with 19 bases between. The germline V gene encodes CDR1 SGHTA and CDR2 FQGNSA. The whole variable domain, filled in from reference TRBV7-2 and TRBJ2-3, reads GAGVSQSPSNKVTEKGKDVELRCDPISGHTALYWYRQSLGQGLEFLIYFQGNSAPDKSGLPSDRFSAERTGGSVSTLTIQRTQQEDSAVYLCASSPGLGREGTDTQYFGPGTRLTVL.

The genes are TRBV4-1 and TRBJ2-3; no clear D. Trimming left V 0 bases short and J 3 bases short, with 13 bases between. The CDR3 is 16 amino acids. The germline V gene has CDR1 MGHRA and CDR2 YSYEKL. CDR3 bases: TGCGCCAGCAGCCAAGATTATGTAGAGGCGACAGATACGCAGTATTTT. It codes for CASSQDYVEATDTQYF.

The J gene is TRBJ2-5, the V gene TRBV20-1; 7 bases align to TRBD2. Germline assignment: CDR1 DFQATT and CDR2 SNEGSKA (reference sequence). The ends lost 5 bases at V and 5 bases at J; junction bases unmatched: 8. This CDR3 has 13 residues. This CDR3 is CSAPVGGGETQYF. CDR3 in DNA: TGCAGTGCTCCGGTTGGGGGAGGGGAGACCCAGTACTTC.

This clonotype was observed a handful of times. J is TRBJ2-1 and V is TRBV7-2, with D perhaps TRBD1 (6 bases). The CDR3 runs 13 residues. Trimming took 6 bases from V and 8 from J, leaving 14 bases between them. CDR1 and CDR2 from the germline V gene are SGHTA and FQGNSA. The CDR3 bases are TGTGCCAGCAGTCGACAGGTAGGGGATGAGCAGTTCTTC. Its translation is CASSRQVGDEQFF.

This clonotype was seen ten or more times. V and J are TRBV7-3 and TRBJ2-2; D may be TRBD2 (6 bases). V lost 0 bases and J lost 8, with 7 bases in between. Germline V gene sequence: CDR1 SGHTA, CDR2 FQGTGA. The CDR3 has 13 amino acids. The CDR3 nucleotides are TGTGCCAGCAGCTTAACCGGGAGTGGGGAGCTGTTTTTT. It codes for CASSLTGSGELFF. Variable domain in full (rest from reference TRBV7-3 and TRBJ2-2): GAGVSQTPSNKVTEKGKYVELRCDPISGHTALYWYRQSLGQGPEFLIYFQGTGAADDSGLPNDRFFAVRPEGSVSTLKIQRTERGDSAVYLCASSLTGSGELFFGEGSRLTVL.

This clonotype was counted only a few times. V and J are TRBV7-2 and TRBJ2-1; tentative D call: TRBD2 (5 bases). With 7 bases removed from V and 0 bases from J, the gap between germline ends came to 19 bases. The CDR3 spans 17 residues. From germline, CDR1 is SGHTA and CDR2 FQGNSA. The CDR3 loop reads CASTQHGPAVSYNEQFF. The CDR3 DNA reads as TGTGCCAGCACGCAACATGGGCCAGCGGTCTCCTACAATGAGCAGTTCTTC.

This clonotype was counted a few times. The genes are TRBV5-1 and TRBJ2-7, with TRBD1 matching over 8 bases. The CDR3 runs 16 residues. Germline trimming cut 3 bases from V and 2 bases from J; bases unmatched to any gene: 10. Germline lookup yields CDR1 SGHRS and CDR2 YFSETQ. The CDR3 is CASSSGGTGHPYEQYF. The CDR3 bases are TGCGCCAGCAGCTCCGGTGGGACAGGCCATCCCTACGAGCAGTACTTC.

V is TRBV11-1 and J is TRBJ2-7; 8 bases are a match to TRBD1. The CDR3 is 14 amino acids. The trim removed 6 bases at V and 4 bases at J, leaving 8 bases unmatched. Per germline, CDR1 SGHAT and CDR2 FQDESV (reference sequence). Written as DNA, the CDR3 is TGTGCCAGCAGGCCCGGACAGGGACCTTACGAGCAGTACTTC. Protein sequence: CASRPGQGPYEQYF.

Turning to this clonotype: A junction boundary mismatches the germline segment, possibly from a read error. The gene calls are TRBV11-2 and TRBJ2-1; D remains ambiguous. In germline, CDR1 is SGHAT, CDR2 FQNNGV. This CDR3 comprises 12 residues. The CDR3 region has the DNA TGTGCCAGCAGACTATTAGGAAATGGGCAGTTCTTC. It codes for CASRLLGNGQFF.

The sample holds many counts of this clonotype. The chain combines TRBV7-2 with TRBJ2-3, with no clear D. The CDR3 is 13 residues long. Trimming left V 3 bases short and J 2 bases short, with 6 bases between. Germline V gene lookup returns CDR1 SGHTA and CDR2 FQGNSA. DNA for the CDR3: TGTGCCAGCAGCTTGGGCTTCACAGATACGCAGTATTTT. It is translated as CASSLGFTDTQYF. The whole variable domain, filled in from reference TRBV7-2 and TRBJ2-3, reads GAGVSQSPSNKVTEKGKDVELRCDPISGHTALYWYRQSLGQGLEFLIYFQGNSAPDKSGLPSDRFSAERTGGSVSTLTIQRTQQEDSAVYLCASSLGFTDTQYFGPGTRLTVL.

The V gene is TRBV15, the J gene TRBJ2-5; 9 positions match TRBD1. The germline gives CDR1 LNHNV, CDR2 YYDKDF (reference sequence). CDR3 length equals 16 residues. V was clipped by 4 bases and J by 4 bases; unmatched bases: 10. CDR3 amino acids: CATSTGTGPPPETQYF. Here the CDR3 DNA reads TGTGCCACCAGCACCGGGACAGGGCCCCCTCCAGAGACCCAGTACTTC.

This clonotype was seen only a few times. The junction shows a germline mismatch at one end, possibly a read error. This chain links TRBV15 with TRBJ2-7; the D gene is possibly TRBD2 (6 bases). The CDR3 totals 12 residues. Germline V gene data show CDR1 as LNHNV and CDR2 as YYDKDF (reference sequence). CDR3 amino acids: CATSRDSGDSLF. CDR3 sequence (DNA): TGTGCCACCAGCAGAGATTCTGGGGACTCCTTATTC.

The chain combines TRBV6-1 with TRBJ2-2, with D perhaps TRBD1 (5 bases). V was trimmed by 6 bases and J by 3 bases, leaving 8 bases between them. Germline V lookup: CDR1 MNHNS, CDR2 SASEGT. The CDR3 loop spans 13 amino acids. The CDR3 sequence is CASRSGYTGELFF. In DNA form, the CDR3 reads TGTGCCAGCAGGTCAGGGTACACCGGGGAGCTGTTTTTT.

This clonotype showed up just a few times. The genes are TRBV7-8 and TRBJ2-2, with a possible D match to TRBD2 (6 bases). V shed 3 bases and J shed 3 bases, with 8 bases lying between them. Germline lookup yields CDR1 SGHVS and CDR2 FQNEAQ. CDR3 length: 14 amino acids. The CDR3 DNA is TGTGCCAGCAGCTTCCGGGAGTACACCGGGGAGCTGTTTTTT. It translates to CASSFREYTGELFF. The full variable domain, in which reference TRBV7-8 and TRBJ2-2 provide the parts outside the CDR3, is GAGVSQSPRYKVAKRGQDVALRCDPISGHVSLFWYQQALGQGPEFLTYFQNEAQLDKSGLPSDRFFAERPEGSVSTLKIQRTQQEDSAVYLCASSFREYTGELFFGEGSRLTVL.

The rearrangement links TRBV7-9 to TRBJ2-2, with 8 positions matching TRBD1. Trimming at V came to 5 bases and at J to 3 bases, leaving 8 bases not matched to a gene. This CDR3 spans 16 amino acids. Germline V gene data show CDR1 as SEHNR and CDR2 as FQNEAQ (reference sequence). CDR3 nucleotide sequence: TGTGCCAGCAGCCACGAGGACAGGGCAGACACCGGGGAGCTGTTTTTT. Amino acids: CASSHEDRADTGELFF.